This T cell receptor (beta chain) was observed in a study of beta chain features in type 1 diabetes (dated by TCRdb to 2017 to 2018). The study in broad terms: Mean age, gender distribution, total cell number and subset yield did not differ between patients and healthy donors. A total of roughly 100 million sorted cells were examined across all samples, and the number of cells per subset was strongly correlated with RNA yield. In the study, TCRB repertoires of sorted circulating CD4+ T cell subsets from recently diagnosed type 1 diabetes patients were compared with those of matched healthy donors. Regulatory and stem cell-like memory subsets were isolated from only 8 patients and 8 healthy donors, whereas naive and central memory subsets came from all 28 donors.

From each donor, a single peripheral blood sample of approximately 120 mL on average was drawn into heparinised tubes. Using a panel that included CD45RO, CCR7, CD25, CD127, CD95 and CD27, naive, central memory, regulatory and stem cell-like memory CD4+ T cells were sorted on a BD FACSAria II. Purity was above 95% for every sorted population. PBMCs were isolated immediately by Lymphoprep density gradient centrifugation and stained directly without culture. So that batch effects would be minimized, each experiment stained and sorted samples in pairs, pairing one healthy donor with one patient. Details on this clone: Its antigen is still unknown. Base qualities were left out, and no much larger clone turns up one base away.

What the study reported, not specific to this receptor: Shorter templates might have been favored by PCR, but patient and control samples were amplified and corrected together, so both groups would have been affected equally by any skew. The naive, central memory and regulatory TCRB repertoires appeared to resemble one another more closely among patients than among healthy donors. Fewer insertions and more nucleotide deletions at VDJ recombination sites were observed in patients with type 1 diabetes, implying thymic rearrangement abnormalities. Because cDNA rather than genomic DNA was sequenced, highly expressing activated cells could have been over-represented, although no difference in activation and CD3 levels was found between groups. In all four CD4+ subsets, TCRB CDR3 length was moderately but significantly shorter in type 1 diabetes patients. HLA sub-analyses involved small numbers of individuals, so any influence of HLA type on TCRB rearrangement remained unresolved.

Trimmed from V: 5 bases; trimmed from J: 4 bases; junction bases lacking a gene match: 9. Inclusive of the bounding cysteine and phenylalanine, the CDR3 is 16 residues long. CDR3 DNA only is kept here, 48 bases in frame from base 1. Taken from the germline V gene (reference sequence), the CDR1 and CDR2 loops are PRHDT and FYEKMQ. All of the isolated RNA was reverse transcribed with the High Capacity cDNA Reverse Transcription Kit, so expressed TCRB transcripts were sequenced. Deep immunoSEQ sequencing was applied to naive, central memory and regulatory T cell samples, giving an average of roughly 3.5 million total reads per sample. Sorted cells were lysed in RLT buffer, and RNA was extracted using DNase-treated RNeasy Micro or Mini kits according to cell number. To prevent cross-contamination, each cell subset was processed individually, whereas patient and healthy donor samples were processed jointly. Using the immunoSEQ multiplex PCR, TCRB sequences were amplified from cDNA into 87-bp fragments spanning the CDR3 region. The amplicons were sequenced using the Illumina HiSeq platform. On the study's bioinformatics: PCR bias was computationally corrected using synthetic template baselines, reads within Hamming distance 2 were collapsed, and singletons that could not be merged were discarded. Reads were aligned against IMGT so that V, D and J genes, CDR3 length and insertions or deletions at six rearrangement sites could be assigned. Within each subset, clonotype counts were normalized to sorted cell number, and only after that were true diversity and Gini coefficients computed with the tcR R package. The overlap coefficient, calculated on TCRB nucleotide sequences, was used to quantify repertoire sharing. This is the immuneACCESS table as TCRdb keeps it, with only in-frame sequences that have V and J called. A part of the clones is gone; compared with another copy, unresolved V genes explain less than half, and the rest is unexplained. That table is the source of V, J and clone size, and D and trimming were worked out from the DNA. The sample yields roughly 150,000 clones; about a tenth were counted once. The top ten clonotypes cover more than 0.4% of the sample.

The material sequenced was central memory CD4+ T cells from blood. The clonotype originates from a man aged 30 to 45 with type 1 diabetes. The chain is assembled from TRBV13 and TRBJ2-1; 9 bases in the middle match TRBD2. The CDR3 loop reads CASSPPGREGYNEQFF. The DNA sequence follows: TGTGCCAGCAGCCCCCCCGGGCGGGAGGGGTACAATGAGCAGTTCTTC.